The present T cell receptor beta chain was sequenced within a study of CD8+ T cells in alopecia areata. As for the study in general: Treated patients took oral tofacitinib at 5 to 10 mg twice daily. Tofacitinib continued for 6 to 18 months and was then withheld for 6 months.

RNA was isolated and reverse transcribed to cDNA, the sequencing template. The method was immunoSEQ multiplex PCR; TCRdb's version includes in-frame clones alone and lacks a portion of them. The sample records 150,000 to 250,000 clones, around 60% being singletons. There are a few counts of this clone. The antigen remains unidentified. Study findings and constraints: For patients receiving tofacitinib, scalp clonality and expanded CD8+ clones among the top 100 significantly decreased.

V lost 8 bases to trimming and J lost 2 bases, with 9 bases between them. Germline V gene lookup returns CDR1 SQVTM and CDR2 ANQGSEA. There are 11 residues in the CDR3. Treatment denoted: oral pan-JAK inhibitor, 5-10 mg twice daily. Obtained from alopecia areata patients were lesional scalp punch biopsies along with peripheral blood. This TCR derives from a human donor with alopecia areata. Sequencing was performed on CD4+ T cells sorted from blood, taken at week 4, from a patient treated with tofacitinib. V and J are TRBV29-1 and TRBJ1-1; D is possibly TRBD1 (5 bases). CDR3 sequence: CSSGTNTEAFF. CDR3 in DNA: TGCAGCTCCGGGACTAACACTGAAGCTTTCTTT.